The 4 T cell receptor beta chains listed next were all sequenced from one sample in a study of cytomegalovirus exposure and HLA in healthy donors. In the PCR, 60 Vbeta and 13 Jbeta primers were used. Data came from immunoSEQ multiplex PCR; TCRdb stores just in-frame clones and leaves some out. The data show approximately 130,000 clones, with 81% seen just once and 2.2% held by the top ten. The sample consisted of PBMCs. Receptors originate from a woman aged 40 to 50 in good health and CMV-seronegative.

The chain uses TRBV7-8 and TRBJ1-1; D not certain. The CDR3 sequence is 16 residues long. V was trimmed by 0 bases and J by 2 bases, leaving 13 bases between them. Germline V gene lookup returns CDR1 SGHVS and CDR2 FQNEAQ. CDR3 protein: CASSLAMGRANTEAFF. As DNA, the CDR3 is TGTGCCAGCAGCTTAGCGATGGGGAGAGCTAACACTGAAGCTTTCTTT.

The sample holds one count of this clone. The chain recombines TRBV18 with TRBJ1-1; D is uncertain. CDR3 length: 14 residues. The germline V gene encodes CDR1 KGHSH and CDR2 LQKENI. Trimming left V 0 bases short and J 7 bases short, with 12 bases between. CDR3 loop: CASSPPQERSEAFF. CDR3 coding DNA: TGTGCCAGCTCACCACCCCAGGAACGAAGTGAAGCTTTCTTT.

The CDR3 spells CASTGRAGGGYTF. CDR3 in DNA: TGTGCCAGTACAGGGAGGGCGGGAGGTGGCTACACCTTC. The chain combines TRBV19 with TRBJ1-2; tentatively, D is TRBD1 (5 bases). Looked up from germline, CDR1 is LNHDA and CDR2 is SQIVND (reference sequence). Trimming stripped 7 bases from V and 7 bases from J, with 16 bases between. The CDR3 extends over 13 amino acids. Full variable domain (missing parts from reference TRBV19 and TRBJ1-2): DGGITQSPKYLFRKEGQNVTLSCEQNLNHDAMYWYRQDPGQGLRLIYYSQIVNDFQKGDIAEGYSVSREKKESFPLTVTSAQKNPTAFYLCASTGRAGGGYTFGSGTRLTVV.

The rearrangement uses TRBV10-1 and TRBJ1-3, with D unclear. With 6 bases removed from V and 0 bases from J, the gap between germline ends came to 18 bases. The CDR3 has 17 amino acids. Germline CDR1 reads WNHNN; CDR2 reads SYGVQD (reference sequence). The CDR3 loop reads CASSRCEGTFSGNTIYF. Written as DNA, the CDR3 is TGCGCCAGCAGCCGGTGCGAGGGAACATTCTCTGGAAACACCATATATTTT.